Below, 13 T cell receptor beta chains from the same sample are listed, as sequenced in a study of shared clonotypes between healthy human individuals. Only in-frame clones appear in the TCRdb table, and some are missing; sequencing was by immunoSEQ multiplex PCR. The data contain hundreds of thousands of clones, around 78% of them singletons. Sequencing was carried out using PBMCs. Every receptor here comes from a woman aged 40-49 years in good health. Some clones in this sample may be carry-over from other donors' samples.

This rearrangement joins TRBV7-8 to TRBJ2-7; no clear D. The CDR3 spans 14 residues. CDR1 and CDR2 (germline): SGHVS, FQNEAQ. Trimming cost V 5 bases and J 2 bases, with 13 bases left between them. CDR3 coding DNA: TGTGCCAGCAGCCACCTGACGGTGGCCTACGAGCAGTACTTC. Encoded protein: CASSHLTVAYEQYF.

This clone was seen only once. V and J are TRBV5-1 and TRBJ2-1; maybe TRBD2 (6 bases). The CDR3 has 14 residues. Germline V gene lookup returns CDR1 SGHRS and CDR2 YFSETQ. V was trimmed by 5 bases and J by 12 bases, leaving 21 bases between them. The CDR3 nucleotides are TGCGCCAGCAGATTTGGCTTGGATATTAGCGGGCAGTTCTTC. Its translation is CASRFGLDISGQFF.

The chain combines TRBV7-2 with TRBJ2-3, with D hard to call. The CDR3 spans 14 residues. With 2 bases removed from V and 2 bases from J, the gap between germline ends came to 8 bases. Germline V gene lookup returns CDR1 SGHTA and CDR2 FQGNSA. The CDR3 nucleotides read TGTGCCAGCAGCTTAAGTCGAGACACAGATACGCAGTATTTT. Its translation: CASSLSRDTDTQYF.

This clone was found a few times. The chain employs TRBV30 and TRBJ2-3; D unclear. Looked up from germline, CDR1 is GTSNPN and CDR2 is SVGIG (reference sequence). CDR3 size: 13 residues. Between the trimmed V and J ends, which lost 2 bases and 2 bases, there was a span of 8 bases. The CDR3 protein is CAWSPHTTDTQYF. CDR3 in DNA: TGTGCCTGGAGTCCCCACACCACAGATACGCAGTATTTT.

This clone was counted once. The V and J genes are TRBV28 and TRBJ1-2; D may be TRBD1 (5 bases). CDR3 size: 18 residues. V was cut by 3 bases and J by 4 bases, with 24 bases left in between. The germline gives CDR1 MDHEN, CDR2 SYDVKM. The CDR3 is CASSFLGRPLGGSYGYTF. In nucleotides, the CDR3 is TGTGCCAGCAGTTTTCTGGGACGACCCCTCGGGGGGAGCTATGGCTACACCTTC.

The gene calls are TRBV6-6 and TRBJ1-2, with 7 positions matching TRBD1. Germline V gene data show CDR1 as MNHNY and CDR2 as SVGAGI (reference sequence). J was trimmed by 4 bases and V by 8 bases; bases with no gene match: 10. The CDR3 consists of 14 residues. CDR3 residues: CASSLTGKAYGYTF. The CDR3 nucleotides are TGTGCCAGCTCCCTGACAGGGAAGGCCTATGGCTACACCTTC.

This chain links TRBV2 with TRBJ2-5; 9 nucleotides match TRBD2. V gave up 5 bases and J gave up 5 bases; unmatched junction bases: 6. Germline-derived CDR1 and CDR2 are SNHLY and FYNNEI. The CDR3 has 14 residues. The CDR3 loop is CASSKGLASETQYF. CDR3 bases: TGTGCCAGCAGTAAGGGACTAGCCTCGGAGACCCAGTACTTC.

The chain has TRBV7-8 and TRBJ2-1, with D perhaps matching TRBD2 (5 bases). The CDR3 is 13 amino acids. Between the trimmed V and J ends, which lost 5 bases and 9 bases, there was a span of 14 bases. The germline gives CDR1 SGHVS, CDR2 FQNEAQ. The CDR3 protein is CASSARRGFEQFF. The CDR3 coding sequence is TGTGCCAGCAGCGCTCGCCGAGGGTTTGAGCAGTTCTTC.

V usage is TRBV9 and J usage is TRBJ2-2; D is perhaps TRBD2 (6 bases). This CDR3 region has 14 residues. Germline-derived CDR1 and CDR2 are SGDLS and YYNGEE. V gave up 0 bases and J gave up 7 bases, with 10 bases separating them. CDR3 protein: CASSVDRRVGELFF. DNA for the CDR3: TGTGCCAGCAGCGTAGATAGGAGGGTCGGGGAGCTGTTTTTT.

The V gene is TRBV29-1, the J gene TRBJ1-3; D ambiguous. This CDR3 is 12 amino acids long. The V gene lost 4 bases and the J gene lost 8 bases, with 12 bases spanning the gap. Germline V gene lookup returns CDR1 SQVTM and CDR2 ANQGSEA. As DNA, the CDR3 is TGCAGCGTTGTATACGGCTCGGACACCATATATTTT. Its translation: CSVVYGSDTIYF. Filled out from reference TRBV29-1 and TRBJ1-3, the complete variable domain reads SAVISQKPSRDICQRGTSLTIQCQVDSQVTMMFWYRQQPGQSLTLIATANQGSEATYESGFVIDKFPISRPNLTFSTLTVSNMSPEDSSIYLCSVVYGSDTIYFGEGSWLTVV.

The CDR3 DNA reads TGTGCCAGCAGTTACTCGTACAGGGCGGCCTCGAATCAGCCCCAGCATTTT. Amino acids: CASSYSYRAASNQPQHF. The chain couples TRBV6-8 to TRBJ1-5; D may be TRBD1 (6 bases). Trimming left V 0 bases short and J 4 bases short, with 16 bases between. There are 17 residues in the CDR3. Germline lookup yields CDR1 MNHGY and CDR2 SAAAGT.

V and J are TRBV18 and TRBJ2-3, with D perhaps TRBD1 or TRBD2 (5 bases each). V lost 0 bases, J lost 2 bases, and 21 bases lay in between. Germline loops: CDR1 KGHSH, CDR2 LQKENI. This CDR3 contains 19 residues. The CDR3 DNA sequence: TGTGCCAGCTCACCACCCTACCCTGCGCCCGGTGGGACCACAGATACGCAGTATTTT. Encoded protein: CASSPPYPAPGGTTDTQYF.

The V gene is TRBV30, the J gene TRBJ2-7, with 8 bases lining up with TRBD1. Germline CDR1 GTSNPN, CDR2 SVGIG (reference sequence). The V segment lost 5 bases and the J segment 2 bases; nucleotides outside the gene matches: 5. The CDR3 is made up of 13 amino acids. The CDR3 DNA reads TGTGCCTGGGCTACAGGGGGGACCTACGAGCAGTACTTC. Translating gives CAWATGGTYEQYF.